Listed here are 2 T cell receptor beta chains from one sample, sequenced in a study of identical twins. Using its own MiXCR run on the 5' RACE reads, TCRdb lists one record per CDR3 protein. In the table there are 1.5 million to 2 million distinct CDR3 sequences, less than 35% of which are singletons. The sequencing sample was made of cord blood. All receptors derive from a newborn girl in good health.

The V and J genes are TRBV20-1 and TRBJ1-6; no clear D. CDR3 size: 13 residues. Deletions cut 1 base from V and 5 bases from J, with 6 bases between. Germline V CDR1 and CDR2: DFQATT, SNEGSKA (reference sequence). CDR3 sequence reads: CSARVQDNSPLHF. Written as DNA, the CDR3 is TGCAGTGCTAGAGTTCAGGATAATTCACCCCTCCACTTT.

The chain is built from TRBV7-2 and TRBJ1-2; D unresolved. Trimming cost V 5 bases and J 6 bases, with 22 bases left between them. This CDR3 spans 16 amino acids. The germline CDR1 and CDR2 sequences are SGHTA and FQGNSA. The CDR3 region is CASSLLGSGQRNGYTF. The DNA for the CDR3 is TGTGCCAGCAGCCTCCTGGGGTCAGGCCAAAGGAATGGCTACACCTTC. Full variable domain (remainder filled in from reference TRBV7-2 and TRBJ1-2): GAGVSQSPSNKVTEKGKDVELRCDPISGHTALYWYRQSLGQGLEFLIYFQGNSAPDKSGLPSDRFSAERTGGSVSTLTIQRTQQEDSAVYLCASSLLGSGQRNGYTFGSGTRLTVV.